This T cell receptor beta chain was found in a study of beta chain features in type 1 diabetes. Study-level results: Junctions at VDJ sites from type 1 diabetes patients had fewer insertions and more deletions. TCRB CDR3s were moderately but significantly shorter in Type 1 diabetes patients in all four CD4+ subsets.

The study reverse transcribed the entire isolated RNA, so it sequenced expressed TCRB transcripts. Mean read depth for naive, central memory and regulatory T cell samples was around 3.5 million reads. The table came from immunoSEQ multiplex PCR; TCRdb's copy has only in-frame clones and leaves some out. In the table there are about 210,000 clones, approximately 11% of which are singletons. The CDR3 is 12 residues long. Between the trimmed V and J ends, which lost 3 bases and 4 bases, there was a span of 6 bases. Germline assignment: CDR1 SGHAT and CDR2 FQNNGV. This clone was detected a few times. Its antigen remains unknown. Every donor provided one heparinised blood draw, which averaged approximately 100 mL.

The genes are TRBV11-2 and TRBJ2-5; D gene unclear. Sequenced: central memory CD4+ T cells from blood. The sequence derives from a man younger than 35 in good health. In DNA form, the CDR3 reads TGTGCCAGCAGCTTGGTCCCAGAGACCCAGTACTTC. It encodes CASSLVPETQYF.